Included here is one TCR beta chain sequence, with context. The antigen is undetermined. The CDR3 loop spans 14 amino acids. V shed 0 bases and J shed 3 bases, with 6 bases lying between them. Germline V gene data show CDR1 as SGHTA and CDR2 as FQGNSA. This sample is part of a study of CD8+CD57+ T cells in acquired aplastic anemia. On the study more broadly: Sorted CD4+ plus CD8+ cells gave DNA averaging 3.2 ug. General observations from the study: For CD8+ Simpson's diversity, patients and controls showed no significant difference. In common between the patients and the controls were approximately 30 CD8+ CDR3 sequences.

Profiles of TCR beta VDJ and CDR3 were generated from a genomic DNA template. TCRdb used MiXCR to reprocess the reads, holding one entry per CDR3 protein. The table lists over 150,000 distinct CDR3 sequences, about 64% of them singletons, with around 45% in the top ten. Before being chosen for sequencing, patients had shown CD8+CD57+ cell expansion by flow cytometry. The specimen sequenced was sorted CD4+, CD8+, or CD8+CD57+ T cells (not recorded which) from PBMCs. This receptor was obtained from a human donor with aplastic anemia. J is TRBJ1-3 and V is TRBV7-2; no clear D gene. CDR3 sequence (DNA): TGTGCCAGCAGCTTAGCAGGTAGTGGAAACACCATATATTTT. As protein: CASSLAGSGNTIYF.